This T cell receptor (beta chain) was identified in a study of blood T cell repertoires in COVID-19. Turning to the study itself: Material from acute and convalescent COVID-19 was sourced from the United States, Italy and Spain. Sources were T cells, B-cell-depleted T cells, or PBMCs; the material itself was cDNA or gDNA.

Germline lookup yields CDR1 DFQATT and CDR2 SNEGSKA (reference sequence). This CDR3 is 14 amino acids long. The germline V and J ends were trimmed by 6 bases and 4 bases, with 18 bases remaining between them. This clone was picked up one time. Authors' analysis steps: Amplified reference gene primers provided the basis for estimating nucleated cell counts. The data were produced by immunoSEQ multiplex PCR, yet TCRdb's version contains in-frame clones alone and is incomplete. For V, J and clone size, that table is used; D and trimming come from the DNA. This sample has around 100,000 clones, with 84% found just once.

Sequenced: peripheral blood. The gene calls are TRBV20-1 and TRBJ1-2, with a weak D call TRBD1 (6 bases). This TCR was sampled from a man in his sixties or seventies with active or convalescent COVID-19. This CDR3 is CSASGQPEGYGYTF. The CDR3 nucleotides read TGCAGTGCAAGTGGACAGCCGGAGGGCTATGGCTACACCTTC.